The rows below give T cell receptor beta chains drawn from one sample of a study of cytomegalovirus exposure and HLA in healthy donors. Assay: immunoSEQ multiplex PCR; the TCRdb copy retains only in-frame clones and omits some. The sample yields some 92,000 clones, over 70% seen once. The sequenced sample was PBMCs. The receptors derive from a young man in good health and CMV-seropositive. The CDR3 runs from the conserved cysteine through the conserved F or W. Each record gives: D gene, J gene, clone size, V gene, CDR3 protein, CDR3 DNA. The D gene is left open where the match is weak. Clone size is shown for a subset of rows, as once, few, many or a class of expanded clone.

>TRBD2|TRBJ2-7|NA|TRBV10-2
CASGWGGDYEQYF
TGCGCCAGCGGCTGGGGGGGAGACTACGAGCAGTACTTC
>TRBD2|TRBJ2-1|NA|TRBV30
CAWSESSGGGYNEQFF
TGTGCCTGGAGTGAAAGTAGCGGGGGGGGGTACAATGAGCAGTTCTTC
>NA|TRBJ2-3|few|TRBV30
CAWSDQGGVKQYF
TGTGCCTGGAGCGACCAGGGCGGGGTTAAGCAGTATTTT
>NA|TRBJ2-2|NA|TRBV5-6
CASSLQGSGELFF
TGTGCCAGCAGCCTACAGGGTTCCGGGGAGCTGTTTTTT
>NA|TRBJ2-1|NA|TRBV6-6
CASSPTVTAYNEQFF
TGTGCCAGCAGCCCGACAGTGACCGCGTACAATGAGCAGTTCTTC
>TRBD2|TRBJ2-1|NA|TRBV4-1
CASSQTSGGAGNEQFF
TGCGCCAGCAGCCAGACAAGCGGGGGGGCGGGTAATGAGCAGTTCTTC
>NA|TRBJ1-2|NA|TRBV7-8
CASSLLGSSGYTF
TGTGCCAGCAGCTTATTAGGGAGTTCTGGCTACACCTTC
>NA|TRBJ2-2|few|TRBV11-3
CASSLDGTGELFF
TGTGCCAGCAGCCTAGACGGCACCGGGGAGCTGTTTTTT
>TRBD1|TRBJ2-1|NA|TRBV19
CASSRDSPYNEQFF
TGTGCCAGCAGCCGGGACAGCCCCTACAATGAGCAGTTCTTC
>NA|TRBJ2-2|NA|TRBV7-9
CASSWQGGAYTGELFF
TGTGCCAGCAGCTGGCAAGGGGGGGCGTACACCGGGGAGCTGTTTTTT
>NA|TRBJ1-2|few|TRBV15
CATSRDTGSGGYTF
TGTGCCACCAGCAGAGATACAGGGTCTGGAGGCTACACCTTC
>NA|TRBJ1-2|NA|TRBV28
CSSASPGDEDYTF
TGTTCTTCAGCTTCCCCAGGGGACGAGGACTACACCTTC
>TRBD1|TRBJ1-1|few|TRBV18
CASSPGQGSTEAFF
TGTGCCAGCTCACCGGGACAGGGGAGCACTGAAGCTTTCTTT
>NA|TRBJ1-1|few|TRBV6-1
CASSAAGTEAFF
TGTGCCAGCAGTGCCGCGGGGACTGAAGCTTTCTTT
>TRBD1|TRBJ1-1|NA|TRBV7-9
CASSRQGDTEAFF
TGTGCCAGCAGTCGACAGGGCGACACTGAAGCTTTCTTT
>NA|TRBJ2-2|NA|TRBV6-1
CASSEGDLNTGELFF
TGTGCCAGCAGTGAGGGAGACCTAAACACCGGGGAGCTGTTTTTT
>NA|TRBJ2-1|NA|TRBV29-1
CSVVRGVDEQFF
TGCAGCGTTGTCAGGGGGGTCGATGAGCAGTTCTTC
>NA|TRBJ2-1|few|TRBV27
CASSLTRPSAPSSYNEQFF
TGTGCCAGCAGTTTAACGCGCCCCTCAGCGCCGAGCTCCTACAATGAGCAGTTCTTC
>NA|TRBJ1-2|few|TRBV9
CASSPRQHHF
TGTGCCAGCAGCCCCAGACAGCATCACTTC
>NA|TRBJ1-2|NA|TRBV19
CASSSAGREGGYTF
TGTGCCAGTTCTTCGGCAGGCCGGGAGGGTGGCTACACCTTC
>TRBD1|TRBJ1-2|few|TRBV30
CAWSPGTAYGYTF
TGTGCCTGGAGTCCCGGGACAGCCTATGGCTACACCTTC
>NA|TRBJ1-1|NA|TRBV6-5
CASRNGGNTEAFF
TGTGCCAGCAGGAACGGGGGGAACACTGAAGCTTTCTTT
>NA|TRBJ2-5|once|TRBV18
CASSPGASVQETQYF
TGTGCCAGCTCACCAGGGGCCTCGGTCCAAGAGACCCAGTACTTC
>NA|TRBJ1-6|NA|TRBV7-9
CASSPQGRGNSPLHF
TGTGCCAGCAGCCCCCAAGGGCGGGGTAATTCACCCCTCCACTTT
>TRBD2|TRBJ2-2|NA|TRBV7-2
CASSLESGGYTGELFF
TGTGCCAGCAGCTTAGAGAGCGGGGGGTACACCGGGGAGCTGTTTTTT
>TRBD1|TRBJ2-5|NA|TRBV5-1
CASSPIGTVETQYF
TGCGCCAGCAGCCCAATCGGGACAGTGGAGACCCAGTACTTC
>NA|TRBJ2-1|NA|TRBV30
CAWSVSPPQSRDTFYNEQFF
TGTGCCTGGAGTGTAAGCCCCCCCCAATCCCGGGACACCTTCTACAATGAGCAGTTCTTC
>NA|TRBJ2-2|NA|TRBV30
CAWSVRGVGELFF
TGTGCCTGGAGTGTACGAGGCGTTGGGGAGCTGTTTTTT
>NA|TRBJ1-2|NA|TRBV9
CASSVGPSQTGGYGYTF
TGTGCCAGCAGCGTAGGCCCCTCCCAAACCGGAGGCTATGGCTACACCTTC
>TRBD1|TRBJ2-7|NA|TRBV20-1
CNMGTAYEQYF
TGCAATATGGGGACAGCCTACGAGCAGTACTTC
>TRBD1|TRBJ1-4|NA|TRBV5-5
CASSLQVGPDRGGKLFF
TGTGCCAGCAGCTTACAAGTGGGCCCGGACAGGGGAGGAAAACTGTTTTTT
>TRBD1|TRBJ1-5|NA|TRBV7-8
CASSTKTGGQPQHF
TGTGCCAGCAGCACAAAGACAGGGGGCCAGCCCCAGCATTTT
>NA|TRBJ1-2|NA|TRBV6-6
CASSYGAGVNYGYTF
TGTGCCAGCAGTTACGGGGCGGGGGTTAACTATGGCTACACCTTC